This T cell receptor (beta chain) was captured in a study of blood T cell repertoires in COVID-19 (dated by TCRdb to 2019 to 2021). In the study overall: Collaborator samples came from the United States, Italy and Spain and covered acute and convalescent phases of COVID-19. The prospective study material was composed of cDNA or gDNA derived from T cells, B-cell-depleted T cells, or PBMCs. Deeply sampled blood TCRbeta repertoires from subjects exposed to, actively infected with, or recovered from COVID-19 were included in the dataset. A freely available public database, intended as a resource for researchers studying the immune response to SARS-CoV-2, is where the repertoires were released. The samples were drawn from the first 160 participants of the ongoing ImmuneRACE study and from 1,254 subjects provided by 6 global collaborators. A de-identified subject ID, COVID-19 status, age in years and sex were almost always included in the sample metadata. Where HLA class I and class II types were available, the types were taken from metadata supplied by the sample provider, not from assay-based typing.

What the authors observed across the whole study: The quantity of clinical and demographic metadata differed by source and by participant and was supplied without curation.

In the prospective study, participants were 18 to 89 years old, resided in approximately 25 geographic areas of the United States, and were enrolled through a virtual design. In the prospective study, participants were assigned to cohorts based on the clinical history participants reported in a screening survey and a study questionnaire. Recovered participants in ImmuneRACE Cohort 3 were defined by two consecutive negative NP/OP PCR tests, clearance by a healthcare professional, or resolution of symptoms. Mobile phlebotomists in the prospective study collected whole blood, serum and a nasopharyngeal or oropharyngeal swab from every participant. Prospective study participants could optionally give additional blood draws and questionnaires over an approximately 2-month period. Before DNA extraction, prospective study blood samples were shipped either frozen or at room temperature. TCRbeta CDR3 regions were amplified from genomic DNA by means of the immunoSEQ Assay, a bias-controlled multiplex PCR. The authors' pipeline ran thus. The number of nucleated cells in each sample was estimated by amplification of reference gene primers within the assay. To quantify the absolute abundance of each unique TCRbeta CDR3 rearrangement, sequence reads were collapsed and filtered. Productive Simpson clonality was computed per sample as the square root of Simpson's diversity index over productive rearrangements. TCRdb carries this immuneACCESS record with in-frame sequences only. Its versions omit some clonotypes, under half of them owing to an unresolved V gene in the studies checked, with the rest unexplained. The DNA was the basis for D and trimming; V, J and clone size are from that table. The sample table holds more than 400,000 clones, of which about 85% were seen once. Of the sample, around 0.7% is held by the ten largest clones.

In the germline V gene (reference sequence), CDR1 corresponds to LNHDA and CDR2 to SQIVND. Trimming removed 2 bases from V and 4 bases from J, leaving 9 bases between the germline ends. The CDR3, cysteine through phenylalanine, is 13 amino acids long. Just the 39-base CDR3 DNA is kept, in frame starting at base 1. With regard to this clone: There is no known antigen for this receptor. Nothing much larger sits one base from this clone, and base qualities are not available.

This TCR was sampled from a woman aged 18 to 35 who had recovered from COVID-19. The chain employs TRBV19 and TRBJ2-7, with a tentative D gene TRBD2 over 5 matching bases. Input material: PBMCs or T cells enriched from blood (not recorded which). The DNA sequence is given as TGTGCCAGTAGTATAAGTTCGGGGTACGAGCAGTACTTC. It codes for CASSISSGYEQYF.